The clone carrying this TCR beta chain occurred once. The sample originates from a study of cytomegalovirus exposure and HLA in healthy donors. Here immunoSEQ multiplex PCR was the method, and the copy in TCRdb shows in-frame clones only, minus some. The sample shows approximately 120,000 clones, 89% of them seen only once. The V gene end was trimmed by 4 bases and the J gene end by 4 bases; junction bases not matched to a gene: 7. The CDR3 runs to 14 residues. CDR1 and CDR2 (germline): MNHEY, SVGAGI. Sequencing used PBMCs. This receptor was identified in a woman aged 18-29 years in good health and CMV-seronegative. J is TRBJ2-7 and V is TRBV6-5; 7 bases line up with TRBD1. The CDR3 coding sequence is TGTGCCAGCAGTTCCAAAACAGGGGAATACGAGCAGTACTTC. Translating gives CASSSKTGEYEQYF.